Listed below are T cell receptor beta chains from one sample, sequenced in a study of blood T cell repertoires in COVID-19. The method was immunoSEQ multiplex PCR; TCRdb's version includes in-frame clones alone and lacks a portion of them. The profile covers roughly 380,000 clones, with approximately 89% appearing a single time and less than 5% taken by the ten largest. Sequencing was carried out using peripheral blood. The receptors were sampled from a woman aged 55 to 70 with COVID-19, enrolled during active disease. Each CDR3 is given without its conserved first and last residue. The size entry is marked missing in some rows and otherwise reads once, few, many or a size class.

size,V,J,CDR3
-,TRBV6-6,TRBJ2-7,ASSYPTGPEQY
-,TRBV6-4,TRBJ2-1,ASSARLAGGPLEQF
-,TRBV19,TRBJ1-5,ASKGGTGAGNQPQH
-,TRBV7-9,TRBJ2-6,ASSFEDSLGANVLT
-,TRBV6-6,TRBJ1-2,ASSYSGWIYGYT
-,TRBV2,TRBJ2-7,ASREQGYEQY
-,TRBV7-2,TRBJ1-3,ASSSRTGGPKNTIY
-,TRBV7-9,TRBJ2-1,ASSPTLNEQF
-,TRBV2,TRBJ1-2,ASSGQLEGYT
-,TRBV15,TRBJ2-6,ATSRDVTANVLT
-,TRBV6-5,TRBJ2-1,ASSSRTGGYEQF
-,TRBV3-1/TRBV3-2,TRBJ1-2,ASSEAGVPPYGYT
-,TRBV4-1,TRBJ1-2,ASSQGANYGYT
-,TRBV6-5,TRBJ1-2,ASRPRVSPPRGYT
-,TRBV7-9,TRBJ2-5,ASSSGTRGRETQY
-,TRBV2,TRBJ2-7,ASSPMDRDHYEQY
-,TRBV19,TRBJ1-1,ASSIGGALNTEAF
few,TRBV29-1,TRBJ1-2,SAKRGDGYT
-,TRBV6-6,TRBJ2-7,ASSSGVREQY